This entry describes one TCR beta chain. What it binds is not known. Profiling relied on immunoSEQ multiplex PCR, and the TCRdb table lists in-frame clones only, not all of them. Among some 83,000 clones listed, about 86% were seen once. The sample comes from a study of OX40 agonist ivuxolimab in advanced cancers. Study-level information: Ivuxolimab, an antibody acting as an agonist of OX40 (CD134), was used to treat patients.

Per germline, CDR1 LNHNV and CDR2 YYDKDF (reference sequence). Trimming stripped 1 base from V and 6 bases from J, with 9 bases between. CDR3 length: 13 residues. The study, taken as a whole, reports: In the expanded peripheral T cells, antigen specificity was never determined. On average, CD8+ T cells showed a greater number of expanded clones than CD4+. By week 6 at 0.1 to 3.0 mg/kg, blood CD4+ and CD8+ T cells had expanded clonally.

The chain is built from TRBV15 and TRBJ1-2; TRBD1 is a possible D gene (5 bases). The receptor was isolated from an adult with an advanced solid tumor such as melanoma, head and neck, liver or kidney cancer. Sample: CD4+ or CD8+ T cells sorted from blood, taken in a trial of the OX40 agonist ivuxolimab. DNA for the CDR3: TGTGCCACCAGCAGAGCGGGGGGGGATGGCTACACCTTC. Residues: CATSRAGGDGYTF.